Listed here are 11 T cell receptor beta chains from one sample, sequenced in a study of shared clonotypes between healthy human individuals (dated by TCRdb to about 2020). Libraries were built with the immunoSEQ multiplex PCR assay. In its TCRdb copy, this immuneACCESS table keeps in-frame sequences only and misses some clones. Where compared with another copy, unresolved V genes explain less than half of these, and the others have no known cause. The table for this sample lists 450,000 to 500,000 clones; about 80% of them were counted only once. The ten largest clones add up to 12% of the sample. The sample taken for sequencing was PBMCs. These receptors all stem from a woman in her 40s in good health. Some clones in this sample may be carry-over from other donors' samples.

The chain couples TRBV9 to TRBJ2-7; 13 bases are a match to TRBD2. V dropped 0 bases and J dropped 7; count of bases not matched to a gene: 13. There are 18 residues in the CDR3. Germline V CDR1 and CDR2: SGDLS, YYNGEE. CDR3 sequence (DNA): TGTGCCAGCAGCGTAGTGGGACTAGCGGGGACCCCCATGGGTGAGCAGTACTTC. As protein: CASSVVGLAGTPMGEQYF.

The chain has TRBV15 and TRBJ2-3, with TRBD2 as a possible D gene (6 bases). The CDR3 contains 13 residues. Germline CDR1 reads LNHNV; CDR2 reads YYDKDF (reference sequence). V was shortened by 0 bases and J by 8 bases, with 9 bases between the two germline ends. CDR3 DNA sequence: TGTGCCACCAGCAGAGATCGGGGAGGTACGCAGTATTTT. Protein sequence: CATSRDRGGTQYF.

The chain has TRBV2 and TRBJ2-2; no reliable D call. Trimming removed 4 bases from V and 9 bases from J, with 6 bases in between. Germline CDR1 and CDR2: SNHLY and FYNNEI. The CDR3 loop spans 11 amino acids. The CDR3 DNA reads TGTGCCAGCAGTGGAAGCTGGGAGCTGTTTTTT. It is translated as CASSGSWELFF. Combining the CDR3 with reference TRBV2 and TRBJ2-2 gives the whole variable domain EPEVTQTPSHQVTQMGQEVILRCVPISNHLYFYWYRQILGQKVEFLVSFYNNEISEKSEIFDDQFSVERPDGSNFTLKIRSTKLEDSAMYFCASSGSWELFFGEGSRLTVL.

The V call is TRBV28, the J call TRBJ2-7; TRBD2 matches at 9 bases. The CDR3 is 12 residues long. Germline trimming cut 11 bases from V and 7 bases from J; bases unmatched to any gene: 9. The germline CDR1 and CDR2 sequences are MDHEN and SYDVKM. In DNA, the CDR3 is TGTGCCGGGGCGACTAGCGGAGCTGAGCAGTACTTC. It codes for CAGATSGAEQYF.

The V call is TRBV4-1, the J call TRBJ2-3; D not resolved. CDR3 length equals 14 residues. The germline V gene encodes CDR1 MGHRA and CDR2 YSYEKL. The V end lost 0 bases, the J end lost 0 bases, and 4 bases lay between the germline ends. CDR3 DNA sequence: TGCGCCAGCAGCCAAGATGGTAGCACAGATACGCAGTATTTT. Its translation is CASSQDGSTDTQYF.

The chain recombines TRBV28 with TRBJ1-4; tentative D call: TRBD1 (6 bases). The ends were cut back, 6 bases at V and 8 bases at J, with 16 bases in the middle. The CDR3 is 14 amino acids. Per germline, CDR1 MDHEN and CDR2 SYDVKM. The CDR3 DNA reads as TGTGCCAGCAGCACCCAGGGGAAGCGGGAAAAACTGTTTTTT. Protein: CASSTQGKREKLFF.

The rearrangement uses TRBV2 and TRBJ1-1; possibly TRBD1 for D (6 bases). V shed 3 bases and J shed 4 bases, with 9 bases lying between them. The CDR3 spans 13 residues. CDR1 and CDR2 from the germline V gene are SNHLY and FYNNEI. CDR3 sequence: CASSEEGGTEAFF. CDR3 sequence (DNA): TGTGCCAGCAGTGAGGAGGGGGGCACTGAAGCTTTCTTT. The full variable domain, completed using reference TRBV2 and TRBJ1-1, is EPEVTQTPSHQVTQMGQEVILRCVPISNHLYFYWYRQILGQKVEFLVSFYNNEISEKSEIFDDQFSVERPDGSNFTLKIRSTKLEDSAMYFCASSEEGGTEAFFGQGTRLTVV.

This clone has ten or more counts. This chain joins TRBV6-1 and TRBJ2-5, with TRBD1 matching over 10 bases. The CDR3 extends over 15 amino acids. In germline, CDR1 is MNHNS, CDR2 SASEGT. The J segment lost 2 bases and the V segment lost 4 bases, leaving 4 bases of the junction unmatched. Here the CDR3 DNA reads TGTGCCAGCAGTGGAGGACAGGGGGAGCAAGAGACCCAGTACTTC. It yields the protein CASSGGQGEQETQYF.

This sequence joins TRBV6-1 and TRBJ1-4; D uncertain. CDR3 length equals 14 residues. Germline lookup yields CDR1 MNHNS and CDR2 SASEGT. V lost 1 base and J lost 0, with 3 bases in between. Here the CDR3 reads CASSEGTTNEKLFF. As DNA, the CDR3 is TGTGCCAGCAGTGAAGGAACAACTAATGAAAAACTGTTTTTT.

The rearrangement links TRBV7-2 to TRBJ2-3; possibly TRBD2 for D (7 bases). Germline V gives CDR1 SGHTA, CDR2 FQGNSA. The ends were cut back, 4 bases at V and 6 bases at J, with 17 bases in the middle. The length of the CDR3 is 15 residues. This CDR3 reads CASSSDRTSLDTQYF. The DNA of the CDR3 is TGTGCCAGCAGCTCAGACAGGACTAGTCTTGATACGCAGTATTTT.

The rearrangement joins TRBV5-6 to TRBJ2-4, with D hard to call. CDR1 is SGHDT and CDR2 is YYEEEE in the germline V gene. Trimming took off 3 bases at V and 0 bases at J, with 7 bases between the two ends. CDR3 length equals 14 residues. The CDR3 nucleotides read TGTGCCAGCAGCTCCTCAGTAGCCAAAAACATTCAGTACTTC. This gives the protein CASSSSVAKNIQYF.